Below are 11 T cell receptor beta chains sequenced from a single sample in a study of human T cells and chemical hapten exposure. Time point: pre-sensitization, week 0. Documented treatment: therapeutic diphenylcyclopropenone sensitization with weekly scalp DPC. Each CDR3 protein is one row after TCRdb ran MiXCR on the RACE reads. Of roughly 100,000 distinct CDR3 sequences in the sample, more than 10% were seen once. The sequencing here drew on whole blood, taken in connection with sensitization to the hapten diphenylcyclopropenone (DPC). Receptor source: a woman aged 55-75 years with alopecia areata. Some clones in this sample may be carry-over from other donors' samples.

This clonotype was observed at least ten times. V is TRBV12-3 or TRBV12-4 and J is TRBJ2-7; the D gene could be TRBD1 or TRBD2 (5 bases each). Trimming took off 5 bases at V and 6 bases at J, with 14 bases between the two ends. This CDR3 has 13 amino acids. CDR3: CASSLGTEGEQYF. Here the CDR3 DNA reads TGTGCCAGCAGTCTCGGGACGGAAGGCGAGCAGTACTTC.

This clonotype appeared many times. The chain links TRBV18 to TRBJ2-1; 10 positions match TRBD2. V dropped 0 bases and J dropped 7; count of bases not matched to a gene: 6. The germline V gene has CDR1 KGHSH and CDR2 LQKENI. The CDR3 totals 16 residues. CDR3 in amino acids: CASSPPASGGANEQFF. CDR3 in DNA: TGTGCCAGCTCACCACCAGCCAGCGGGGGGGCTAATGAGCAGTTCTTC.

As concerns this clonotype: A read error may explain this, as a much larger clone is one base away. The chain carries TRBV9 and TRBJ2-1; 8 bases are shared with TRBD1. The CDR3 length is 12 residues. The junction had 0 bases not matched to a gene; V was cut back by 3 bases and J by 7 bases. The germline V gene encodes CDR1 SGDLS and CDR2 YYNGEE. CDR3 sequence reads: CASSGQGNEQFF. The CDR3 DNA reads as TGTGCCAGCAGCGGACAGGGGAATGAGCAGTTCTTC.

The table lists this clonotype with many counts. J is TRBJ1-5 and V is TRBV6-6, with 7 bases identical to TRBD1. From germline, CDR1 is MNHNY and CDR2 SVGAGI (reference sequence). The V gene end was trimmed by 2 bases and the J gene end by 6 bases; junction bases not matched to a gene: 1. There are 13 residues in the CDR3. Here the CDR3 DNA reads TGTGCCAGCAGTTACGCAGGGGGTCAGCCCCAGCATTTT. This gives the protein CASSYAGGQPQHF.

This sequence joins TRBV7-6 and TRBJ2-2; tentatively, D is TRBD2 (5 bases). Germline V gives CDR1 SGHVS, CDR2 FNYEAQ. The germline V and J ends were trimmed by 4 bases and 4 bases, with 13 bases remaining between them. The CDR3 is made up of 15 amino acids. CDR3 protein: CASSYETDSTGELFF. In DNA, the CDR3 is TGTGCCAGCAGCTACGAGACGGACTCCACCGGGGAGCTGTTTTTT.

This clonotype came up many times. This chain uses TRBV6-1 with TRBJ2-2, with D possibly matching TRBD2 (6 bases). The germline CDR1 and CDR2 sequences are MNHNS and SASEGT. The V and J ends lost 6 bases and 5 bases respectively, with 16 bases between them. The CDR3 covers 15 residues. The CDR3, as DNA: TGTGCCAGCAGGGAAAAGACTAGTTGGACCGGGGAGCTGTTTTTT. Translated: CASREKTSWTGELFF.

CDR3 sequence reads: CASGLGRTETQYF. DNA of the CDR3: TGTGCTAGTGGTTTAGGAAGAACAGAGACCCAGTACTTC. This sequence joins TRBV12-5 and TRBJ2-5; D is unclear. The CDR3 is 13 amino acids. Trimming removed 3 bases at V and 4 bases at J, with 9 bases between. Germline CDR1 LGHNT, CDR2 FRNRAP. Filled out from reference TRBV12-5 and TRBJ2-5, the complete variable domain reads DARVTQTPRHKVTEMGQEVTMRCQPILGHNTVFWYRQTMMQGLELLAYFRNRAPLDDSGMPKDRFSAEMPDATLATLKIQPSEPRDSAVYFCASGLGRTETQYFGPGTRLLVL.

This clonotype has ten or more counts. V usage is TRBV19 and J usage is TRBJ2-3, with 7 bases fitting TRBD2. After removal of 2 bases from V and 2 bases from J, the junction contained 4 bases not matched to a gene. The germline CDR1 and CDR2 sequences are LNHDA and SQIVND (reference sequence). This CDR3 contains 15 residues. The CDR3 spells CASSIREGHTDTQYF. The CDR3 bases are TGTGCCAGTAGTATAAGGGAGGGGCACACAGATACGCAGTATTTT.

The chain links TRBV19 to TRBJ2-5, with a weak D call TRBD1 (6 bases). This CDR3 contains 15 residues. Trimming removed 5 bases from V and 1 base from J, with 14 bases in between. CDR1 and CDR2 (germline): LNHDA, SQIVND (reference sequence). The CDR3 reads CASSLTGTLQETQYF. In DNA, the CDR3 is TGTGCCAGTAGTCTAACCGGGACACTCCAAGAGACCCAGTACTTC.

The chain uses TRBV10-1 and TRBJ2-5; D is uncertain. The CDR3 has 13 residues. The germline CDR1 and CDR2 sequences are WNHNN and SYGVQD (reference sequence). The germline V and J ends were trimmed by 0 bases and 5 bases, with 7 bases remaining between them. CDR3 in DNA: TGCGCCAGCAGTGAGTCCCCGCGGGAGACCCAGTACTTC. Its translation: CASSESPRETQYF.

This chain joins TRBV2 and TRBJ2-7; 7 nucleotides agree with TRBD1. Germline CDR1 and CDR2: SNHLY and FYNNEI. The CDR3 length is 14 residues. Trimming cost V 3 bases and J 1 base; bases outside gene matches: 3. CDR3: CASSDWDSSYEQYF. As DNA, the CDR3 is TGTGCCAGCAGTGATTGGGACAGTTCCTACGAGCAGTACTTC.